This T cell receptor beta chain emerged from a study of a mutant IDH1 vaccine in newly diagnosed glioma. Study at large: Onset of vaccination occurred 4-6 weeks following radiotherapy alone, or with temozolomide cycles. Week 35 was safety follow-up visit V12; week 47 was end-of-study visit V13.

Time point defined: week 35, safety follow-up. Vaccine doses each comprised 300 ug of mutant IDH1 20-mer peptide, with topical imiquimod. Notes on the study in general: A vaccine-induced immune response developed in about 93% of the patients.

The assay was immunoSEQ multiplex PCR, and TCRdb's table has in-frame clones only and misses some. The sample carries some 60,000 clones, roughly nine tenths recorded once. CDR3 size: 13 residues. Per the germline V gene, CDR1 is SNHLY and CDR2 is FYNNEI. Trimming left V 7 bases short and J 0 bases short, with 9 bases between. Remarks on this clone: Its target is unknown.

This specimen consisted of PBMCs, obtained from a glioma patient whose treatment included an IDH1 peptide vaccine. This chain uses TRBV2 with TRBJ1-2; unclear D gene. The source of this sequence is a man aged 40-49 years with glioma. This chain's CDR3 is CASTYVSNYGYTF. DNA for the CDR3: TGTGCCAGCACTTACGTGTCTAACTATGGCTACACCTTC.